These 25 T cell receptor beta chains originate from one sample sequenced in a study of blood T cell repertoires in COVID-19. The protocol was immunoSEQ multiplex PCR, while the TCRdb copy is restricted to in-frame clones and leaves out a portion. The sample records 95,000 to 150,000 clones, around 76% being singletons. Sequencing was done on a sample of peripheral blood. The receptors derive from a man between 65 and 80 years old with acute or convalescent COVID-19.

This clone was seen only once. The chain employs TRBV5-1 and TRBJ2-5; TRBD1 might be the D (5 bases). Looked up from germline, CDR1 is SGHRS and CDR2 is YFSETQ. The CDR3 extends over 13 amino acids. V lost 0 bases to trimming and J lost 4 bases, with 7 bases between them. CDR3 residues: CASSLAQGETQYF. The CDR3 DNA sequence: TGCGCCAGCAGCTTGGCTCAGGGAGAGACCCAGTACTTC.

The chain carries TRBV9 and TRBJ2-4; TRBD2 matches at 7 bases. This CDR3 region has 19 residues. CDR1 SGDLS and CDR2 YYNGEE come from the germline V gene. V lost 3 bases, J lost 1 base, and 16 bases stayed unmatched. The CDR3 protein is CASSAPGLKYPNAKNIQYF. The CDR3 nucleotides are TGTGCCAGCAGCGCTCCGGGACTAAAATACCCCAACGCCAAAAACATTCAGTACTTC.

The chain uses TRBV9 and TRBJ2-1; D is possibly TRBD1 (6 bases). The germline V gene encodes CDR1 SGDLS and CDR2 YYNGEE. Between the trimmed V and J ends, which lost 3 bases and 4 bases, there was a span of 14 bases. The CDR3 totals 15 residues. The CDR3 protein is CASSEVEGVYNEQFF. The CDR3 nucleotides read TGTGCCAGCAGCGAGGTAGAGGGGGTATACAATGAGCAGTTCTTC.

V usage is TRBV19 and J usage is TRBJ1-1; TRBD1 agrees at 9 bases. Germline V CDR1 and CDR2: LNHDA, SQIVND (reference sequence). V was pared by 7 bases and J by 1 base, with 4 bases of the junction left unmatched. CDR3 size: 14 residues. The CDR3 DNA reads as TGTGCCAGTAAGCCGGACAGGGGGAACACTGAAGCTTTCTTT. Translation gives CASKPDRGNTEAFF.

The rearrangement uses TRBV5-1 and TRBJ1-2, with 10 bases lining up with TRBD1. J gave up 7 bases and V 5 bases, and 2 bases lay outside the gene matches. Germline values: CDR1 SGHRS, CDR2 YFSETQ. The CDR3 consists of 12 residues. DNA of the CDR3: TGCGCCAGCAGTGACAGGGGGCTTGGCTACACCTTC. It specifies CASSDRGLGYTF.

The chain joins TRBV27 to TRBJ2-7; D might be TRBD1 (7 bases). The V gene lost 5 bases and the J gene lost 7 bases, with 18 bases spanning the gap. Germline lookup yields CDR1 MNHEY and CDR2 SMNVEV (reference sequence). This CDR3 contains 14 residues. CDR3 in amino acids: CASSPRGDEIEQYF. The CDR3 DNA reads TGTGCCAGCAGTCCCAGGGGGGATGAAATAGAGCAGTACTTC.

The chain joins TRBV7-2 to TRBJ1-2; 10 positions match TRBD1. CDR1 and CDR2 from the germline V gene are SGHTA and FQGNSA. The CDR3 runs to 16 residues. The V segment lost 1 base and the J segment 1 base; nucleotides outside the gene matches: 3. This CDR3 is CASSLVGTGVNYGYTF. DNA of the CDR3: TGTGCCAGCAGCTTAGTTGGGACAGGGGTTAACTATGGCTACACCTTC. The entire variable domain, with the rest obtained from reference TRBV7-2 and TRBJ1-2, is as follows: GAGVSQSPSNKVTEKGKDVELRCDPISGHTALYWYRQSLGQGLEFLIYFQGNSAPDKSGLPSDRFSAERTGGSVSTLTIQRTQQEDSAVYLCASSLVGTGVNYGYTFGSGTRLTVV.

The chain joins TRBV5-4 to TRBJ2-7; 10 bases agree with TRBD1. Germline trimming cut 4 bases from V and 4 bases from J; bases unmatched to any gene: 2. CDR3 length equals 13 residues. The germline V gene encodes CDR1 SGHNT and CDR2 YYREEE (reference sequence). CDR3 residues: CASSKDRGYEQYF. CDR3 sequence (DNA): TGTGCCAGCAGCAAGGACAGGGGGTACGAGCAGTACTTC. The full variable domain, its missing parts supplied by reference TRBV5-4 and TRBJ2-7, is ETGVTQSPTHLIKTRGQQVTLRCSSQSGHNTVSWYQQALGQGPQFIFQYYREEENGRGNFPPRFSGLQFPNYSSELNVNALELDDSALYLCASSKDRGYEQYFGPGTRLTVT.

V is TRBV18 and J is TRBJ1-3, with 9 bases lining up with TRBD1. This CDR3 has 16 amino acids. With 1 base clipped from V and 0 bases from J, the junction kept 1 base outside the gene matches. The V gene's germline CDR1 is KGHSH and CDR2 LQKENI. In nucleotides, the CDR3 is TGTGCCAGCTCACCACGGGGACAGGGCTCTGGAAACACCATATATTTT. Encoded protein: CASSPRGQGSGNTIYF.

The V and J genes are TRBV11-2 and TRBJ2-5; TRBD2 matches 9 bases. Trimming cost V 2 bases and J 4 bases; bases outside gene matches: 5. Germline V CDR1 and CDR2: SGHAT, FQNNGV. This CDR3 region has 15 residues. CDR3 residues: CASSLQRGAVETQYF. The CDR3 coding sequence is TGTGCCAGCAGCTTACAGCGGGGGGCCGTAGAGACCCAGTACTTC.

The V call is TRBV10-2, the J call TRBJ2-5; 12 bases match TRBD2. This CDR3 is built from 18 residues. The V gene's germline CDR1 is WSHSY and CDR2 SAAADI. The trim removed 8 bases at V and 5 bases at J, leaving 18 bases unmatched. Written as DNA, the CDR3 is TGCGCCAGCTCAGAGGGGCTAGCGGGGGGGCAGTTGGCGGAGACCCAGTACTTC. The encoded protein is CASSEGLAGGQLAETQYF.

CDR3 bases: TGTGCCAGCAGCCAAGTCAGTTACGAGCAGTACTTC. This sequence encodes CASSQVSYEQYF. V gene TRBV3-1 (or the pseudogene TRBV3-2) combines with J gene TRBJ2-7; D is unresolved. The CDR3 sequence is 12 residues long. Per germline, CDR1 LGHDT and CDR2 YNNKEL (reference sequence). Trimming cost V 1 base and J 4 bases, with 5 bases left between them.

The genes are TRBV4-3 and TRBJ2-5, with D possibly TRBD1 on 5 matching bases. The germline V gene has CDR1 LGHNA and CDR2 YSLEER. The CDR3 consists of 14 residues. V lost 0 bases and J lost 3, with 8 bases in between. Here the CDR3 reads CASSQDSREETQYF. As DNA, the CDR3 is TGCGCCAGCAGCCAAGATAGCAGGGAAGAGACCCAGTACTTC.

This clone was found a few times. The J gene is TRBJ1-3, the V gene TRBV30, with a weak D call TRBD1 (6 bases). The CDR3 has 15 amino acids. V lost 7 bases and J 2 bases, leaving 18 bases between the germline ends. In germline, CDR1 is GTSNPN, CDR2 SVGIG (reference sequence). CDR3 sequence: CASNPGGGPGNTIYF. CDR3 DNA: TGTGCCTCAAATCCCGGCGGGGGCCCTGGAAACACCATATATTTT.

This sequence joins TRBV7-2 and TRBJ2-7; a possible D gene is TRBD1 (6 bases). The CDR3 loop spans 14 amino acids. V was pared by 5 bases and J by 3 bases, with 14 bases between. Per the germline V gene, CDR1 is SGHTA and CDR2 is FQGNSA. CDR3 nucleotides: TGTGCCAGCAGCATACGACAGGAAAGCTACGAGCAGTACTTC. Translated: CASSIRQESYEQYF.

This chain joins TRBV5-1 and TRBJ2-3; D not resolved. CDR1 and CDR2 from the germline V gene are SGHRS and YFSETQ. This CDR3 is built from 12 residues. V was cut by 8 bases and J by 1 base, with 8 bases left in between. The CDR3 sequence is CASTQGTDTQYF. The CDR3 DNA sequence: TGCGCCAGTACACAAGGCACAGATACGCAGTATTTT.

The V call is TRBV28, the J call TRBJ1-2; TRBD1 aligns across 9 bases. Per germline, CDR1 MDHEN and CDR2 SYDVKM. CDR3 length equals 14 residues. J was trimmed by 4 bases and V by 6 bases; bases with no gene match: 6. DNA for the CDR3: TGTGCCAGCAGGACAACGGGACAGGGCTATGGCTACACCTTC. It specifies CASRTTGQGYGYTF.

This chain links TRBV6-5 with TRBJ2-5, with 7 bases that match TRBD2. The germline V gene encodes CDR1 MNHEY and CDR2 SVGAGI. The CDR3 loop spans 15 amino acids. The V gene end was trimmed by 6 bases and the J gene end by 5 bases; junction bases not matched to a gene: 12. The DNA of the CDR3 is TGTGCCAGCAGGAGCCCGGGACTACGAGGGGAGACCCAGTACTTC. Translation: CASRSPGLRGETQYF.

The chain combines TRBV30 with TRBJ1-5, with D perhaps matching TRBD1 (6 bases). The CDR3 totals 14 residues. Trimming shortened V by 5 bases and J by 0 bases, and 11 bases separated the two germline ends. Germline-derived CDR1 and CDR2 are GTSNPN and SVGIG (reference sequence). CDR3 bases: TGTGCCTGGTCTGGGACACCTAGCAATCAGCCCCAGCATTTT. Protein: CAWSGTPSNQPQHF.

This clone has a handful of counts. This chain uses TRBV6-6 with TRBJ1-6, with 7 bases aligning to TRBD1. Germline CDR1 reads MNHNY; CDR2 reads SVGAGI (reference sequence). The CDR3 extends over 17 amino acids. V dropped 5 bases and J dropped 6; count of bases not matched to a gene: 13. The CDR3 region is CASSRSGDSGGNSPLHF. The CDR3 region has the DNA TGTGCCAGCAGTCGATCCGGGGACTCAGGGGGTAATTCACCCCTCCACTTT.

The chain links TRBV5-6 to TRBJ1-4, with D perhaps TRBD1 (5 bases). This CDR3 spans 16 amino acids. V dropped 2 bases and J dropped 0 bases, with 11 bases sitting between them. Germline lookup yields CDR1 SGHDT and CDR2 YYEEEE. This chain's CDR3 is CASSFDRFATNEKLFF. CDR3 in DNA: TGTGCCAGCAGCTTTGACAGATTTGCAACTAATGAAAAACTGTTTTTT.

J is TRBJ2-7 and V is TRBV30, with D perhaps matching TRBD2 (5 bases). Trimming pared 3 bases from V and 5 bases from J, leaving 17 bases between. Germline V lookup: CDR1 GTSNPN, CDR2 SVGIG (reference sequence). This CDR3 is built from 14 residues. The CDR3 sequence: CAWSVGLPVHEQYF. Here the CDR3 DNA reads TGTGCCTGGAGCGTCGGACTTCCCGTCCACGAGCAGTACTTC.

This clone was recorded a few times. The genes are TRBV12-3 or TRBV12-4 and TRBJ1-2, with 8 bases fitting TRBD1. The CDR3 is 13 amino acids. V gave up 6 bases and J gave up 8 bases; unmatched junction bases: 8. CDR3 loop: CASSPGQGWGYTF. The DNA for the CDR3 is TGTGCCAGCAGCCCCGGACAGGGATGGGGCTACACCTTC.

This chain connects TRBV6-1 to TRBJ1-6; no firm D call. Germline lookup yields CDR1 MNHNS and CDR2 SASEGT. The CDR3 has 16 residues. Deletions cut 1 base from V and 12 bases from J, with 19 bases between. The CDR3 DNA follows: TGTGCCAGCAGTGAAGTGTCCGGCCAGAAGAGGAAACCCCTCCACTTT. Translated, it gives CASSEVSGQKRKPLHF.

The chain recombines TRBV21-1 with TRBJ1-2; the tabulated D call, TRBD1, remains unverified against the DNA. TRBV21-1 is flagged as a pseudogene. The CDR3 consists of 14 residues. The CDR3 DNA follows: TGTGCCAGCAGCAAAGGTGGCAGGTTGGAAGGCTACACCTTC. This codes for CASSKGGRLEGYTF.